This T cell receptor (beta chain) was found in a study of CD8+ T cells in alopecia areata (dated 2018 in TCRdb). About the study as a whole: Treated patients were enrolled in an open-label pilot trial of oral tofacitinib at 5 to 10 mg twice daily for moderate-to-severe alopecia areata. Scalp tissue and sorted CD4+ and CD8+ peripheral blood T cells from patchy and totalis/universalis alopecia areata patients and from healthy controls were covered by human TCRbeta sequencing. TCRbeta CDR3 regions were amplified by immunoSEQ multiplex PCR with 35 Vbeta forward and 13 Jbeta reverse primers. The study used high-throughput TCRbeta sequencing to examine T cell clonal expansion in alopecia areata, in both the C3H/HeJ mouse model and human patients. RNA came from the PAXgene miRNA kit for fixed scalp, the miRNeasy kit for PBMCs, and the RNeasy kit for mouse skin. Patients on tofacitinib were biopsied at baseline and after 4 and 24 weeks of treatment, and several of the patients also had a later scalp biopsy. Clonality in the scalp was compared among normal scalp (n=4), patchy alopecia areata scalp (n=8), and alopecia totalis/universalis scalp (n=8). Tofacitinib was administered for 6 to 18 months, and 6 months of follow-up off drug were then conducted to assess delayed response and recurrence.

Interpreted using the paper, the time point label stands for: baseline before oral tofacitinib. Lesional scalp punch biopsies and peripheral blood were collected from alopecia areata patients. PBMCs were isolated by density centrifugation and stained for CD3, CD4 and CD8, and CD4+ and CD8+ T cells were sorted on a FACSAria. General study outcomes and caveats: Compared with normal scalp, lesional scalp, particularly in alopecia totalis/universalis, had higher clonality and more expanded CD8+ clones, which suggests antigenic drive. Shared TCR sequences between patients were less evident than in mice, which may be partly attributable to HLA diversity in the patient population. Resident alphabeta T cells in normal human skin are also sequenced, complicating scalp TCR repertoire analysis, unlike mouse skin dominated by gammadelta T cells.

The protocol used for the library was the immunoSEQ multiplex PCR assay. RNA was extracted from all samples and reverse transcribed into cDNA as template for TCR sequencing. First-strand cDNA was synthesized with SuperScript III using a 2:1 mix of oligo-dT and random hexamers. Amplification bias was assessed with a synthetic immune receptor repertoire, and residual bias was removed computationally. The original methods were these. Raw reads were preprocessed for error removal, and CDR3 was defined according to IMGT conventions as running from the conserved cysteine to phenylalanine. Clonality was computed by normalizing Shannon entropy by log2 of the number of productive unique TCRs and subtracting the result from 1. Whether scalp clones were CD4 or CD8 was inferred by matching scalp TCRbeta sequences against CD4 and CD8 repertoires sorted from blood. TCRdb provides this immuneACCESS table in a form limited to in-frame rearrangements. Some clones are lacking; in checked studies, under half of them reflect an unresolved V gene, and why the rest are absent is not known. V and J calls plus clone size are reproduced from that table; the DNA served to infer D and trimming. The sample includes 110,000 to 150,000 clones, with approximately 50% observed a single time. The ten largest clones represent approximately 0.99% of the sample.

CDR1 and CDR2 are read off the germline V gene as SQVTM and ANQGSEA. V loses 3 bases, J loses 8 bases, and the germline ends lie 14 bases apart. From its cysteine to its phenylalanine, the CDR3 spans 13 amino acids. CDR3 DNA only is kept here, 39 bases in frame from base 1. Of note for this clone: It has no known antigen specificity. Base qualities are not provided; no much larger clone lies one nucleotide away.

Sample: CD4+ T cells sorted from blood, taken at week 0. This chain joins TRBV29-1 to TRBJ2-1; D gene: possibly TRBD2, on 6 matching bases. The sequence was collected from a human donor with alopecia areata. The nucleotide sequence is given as TGCAGCGTTGAGGGAGGTACTCCGGATGAGCAGTTCTTC. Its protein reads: CSVEGGTPDEQFF.